The 15 T cell receptor beta chains below all came from one sample that was sequenced in a study of blood T cell repertoires in COVID-19. Sequencing used immunoSEQ multiplex PCR; TCRdb keeps in-frame clones, though not all of them. The data hold 120,000 to 150,000 clones, with roughly 87% observed a single time. Sequencing used PBMCs or T cells enriched from blood (not recorded which). The receptors stem from a woman aged 40-49 years who had been exposed to COVID-19.

The genes are TRBV19 and TRBJ2-1; D possibly corresponds to TRBD1 (6 bases). The CDR3 is 17 amino acids. V was trimmed by 3 bases and J by 3 bases, leaving 18 bases between them. Per the germline V gene, CDR1 is LNHDA and CDR2 is SQIVND (reference sequence). The CDR3 nucleotides read TGTGCCAGTAGTATGACCGGGACAAGGGGATTCTACAATGAGCAGTTCTTC. This sequence encodes CASSMTGTRGFYNEQFF.

The genes are TRBV5-4 and TRBJ2-2; TRBD2 agrees at 10 bases. The V segment lost 5 bases and the J segment 2 bases; nucleotides outside the gene matches: 9. Germline V CDR1 and CDR2: SGHNT, YYREEE (reference sequence). The CDR3 consists of 17 residues. This CDR3 reads CASSLKAGGSNTGELFF. As DNA, the CDR3 is TGTGCCAGCAGTCTGAAAGCGGGGGGGTCAAACACCGGGGAGCTGTTTTTT.

The chain uses TRBV5-1 and TRBJ1-5, with 8 bases fitting TRBD1. The ends lost 3 bases at V and 5 bases at J; junction bases unmatched: 1. Germline V gene data show CDR1 as SGHRS and CDR2 as YFSETQ. There are 13 residues in the CDR3. The CDR3 loop is CASSWGQDQPQHF. The CDR3 DNA follows: TGCGCCAGCAGCTGGGGACAGGATCAGCCCCAGCATTTT.

This clone was observed a handful of times. The chain has TRBV10-1 and TRBJ2-7; weak D call: TRBD2 (5 bases). V was clipped by 5 bases and J by 5 bases, with 16 bases between them. Germline loops: CDR1 WNHNN, CDR2 SYGVQD (reference sequence). CDR3 length: 14 residues. This CDR3 reads CASSKDLAAHEQYF. The CDR3 DNA reads as TGCGCCAGCAGTAAGGACTTGGCGGCCCACGAGCAGTACTTC.

The J gene is TRBJ2-1, the V gene TRBV19, with TRBD2 identical over 8 bases. The CDR3 totals 17 residues. Unmatched junction bases numbered 13, after V lost 5 bases and J lost 4 bases. Per germline, CDR1 LNHDA and CDR2 SQIVND (reference sequence). The CDR3 DNA sequence: TGTGCCAGTAGTTCGCTTAGCGGGGCCAAGAAGTACAATGAGCAGTTCTTC. It codes for CASSSLSGAKKYNEQFF.

The chain combines TRBV28 with TRBJ2-3, with D hard to call. The CDR3 consists of 14 residues. CDR1 is MDHEN and CDR2 is SYDVKM in the germline V gene. V was cut by 3 bases and J by 0 bases, with 7 bases left in between. The CDR3 DNA reads as TGTGCCAGCAGTTTTGCGACTAGCACAGATACGCAGTATTTT. Its protein is CASSFATSTDTQYF.

The chain uses TRBV7-2 and TRBJ2-1, with D possibly being TRBD2 (6 bases). The V gene lost 1 base and the J gene lost 7 bases, with 11 bases spanning the gap. The CDR3 has 14 amino acids. Germline CDR1 SGHTA, CDR2 FQGNSA. The CDR3 spells CASSLGRLGNEQFF. CDR3 DNA sequence: TGTGCCAGCAGCTTAGGGAGACTAGGTAATGAGCAGTTCTTC. The full variable domain, in which reference TRBV7-2 and TRBJ2-1 provide the parts outside the CDR3, is GAGVSQSPSNKVTEKGKDVELRCDPISGHTALYWYRQSLGQGLEFLIYFQGNSAPDKSGLPSDRFSAERTGGSVSTLTIQRTQQEDSAVYLCASSLGRLGNEQFFGPGTRLTVL.

The CDR3 here is CASSLIGDTGNTIYF. CDR3 nucleotide sequence: TGTGCCAGCAGTTTGATAGGGGATACTGGAAACACCATATATTTT. V usage is TRBV6-5 and J usage is TRBJ1-3; possibly TRBD1 for D (5 bases). In germline, CDR1 is MNHEY, CDR2 SVGAGI. Trimming cost V 4 bases and J 2 bases, with 12 bases left between them. CDR3 length equals 15 residues.

The chain uses TRBV6-1 and TRBJ2-1, with 8 bases lining up with TRBD2. CDR1 and CDR2 (germline): MNHNS, SASEGT. Trimming at V came to 3 bases and at J to 10 bases, leaving 14 bases not matched to a gene. This CDR3 region has 16 residues. This CDR3 reads CASSDLAGRGVDEQFF. The CDR3 region has the DNA TGTGCCAGCAGTGACTTAGCGGGGAGGGGCGTTGACGAGCAGTTCTTC.

This clone has only one observation. The chain employs TRBV7-2 and TRBJ1-2, with D perhaps TRBD1 (5 bases). CDR1 and CDR2 from the germline V gene are SGHTA and FQGNSA. The CDR3 extends over 13 amino acids. V was shortened by 3 bases and J by 7 bases, with 12 bases between the two germline ends. Here the CDR3 DNA reads TGTGCCAGCAGCTTCCTGACAGCGCGTGGCTACACCTTC. This sequence encodes CASSFLTARGYTF.

This sequence joins TRBV7-3 and TRBJ1-2; 11 bases agree with TRBD1. V lost 2 bases to trimming and J lost 8 bases; unmatched junction nucleotides: 7. Per germline, CDR1 SGHTA and CDR2 FQGTGA. This CDR3 spans 15 amino acids. The CDR3 spells CASSLEGDRGRGYTF. The CDR3 DNA reads TGTGCCAGCAGCTTAGAAGGGGACAGGGGGAGAGGCTACACCTTC.

The chain joins TRBV4-3 to TRBJ2-7; D perhaps matches TRBD2 (7 bases). From germline, CDR1 is LGHNA and CDR2 YSLEER. This CDR3 has 15 amino acids. Trimming removed 0 bases at V and 3 bases at J, with 12 bases between. CDR3 residues: CASSQDGGGGYEQYF. Here the CDR3 DNA reads TGCGCCAGCAGCCAAGATGGGGGAGGGGGCTACGAGCAGTACTTC.

This clone occurred once. The chain employs TRBV5-1 and TRBJ2-2; 8 bases line up with TRBD2. Unmatched junction bases numbered 10, after V lost 4 bases and J lost 5 bases. This CDR3 region has 16 residues. Germline loops: CDR1 SGHRS, CDR2 YFSETQ. Here the CDR3 reads CASSAETSGITGELFF. The CDR3 region has the DNA TGCGCCAGCAGCGCTGAAACTAGCGGTATAACCGGGGAGCTGTTTTTT.

The chain joins TRBV19 to TRBJ2-1, with D hard to call. CDR1 is LNHDA, CDR2 SQIVND, per germline (reference sequence). The germline V and J ends were trimmed by 8 bases and 12 bases, with 14 bases remaining between them. CDR3 length: 11 amino acids. The CDR3 nucleotides are TGTGCCAGTTCGTTAATGAGTAGGCAGTTCTTC. Translating gives CASSLMSRQFF.

The gene calls are TRBV15 and TRBJ1-2; a possible D gene is TRBD1 (6 bases). Trimming removed 1 base from V and 4 bases from J, with 16 bases in between. Germline lookup yields CDR1 LNHNV and CDR2 YYDKDF (reference sequence). There are 16 residues in the CDR3. The CDR3 coding sequence is TGTGCCACCAGCAGAGGGGGTGGGGGCTTGCTCTATGGCTACACCTTC. The encoded protein is CATSRGGGGLLYGYTF.